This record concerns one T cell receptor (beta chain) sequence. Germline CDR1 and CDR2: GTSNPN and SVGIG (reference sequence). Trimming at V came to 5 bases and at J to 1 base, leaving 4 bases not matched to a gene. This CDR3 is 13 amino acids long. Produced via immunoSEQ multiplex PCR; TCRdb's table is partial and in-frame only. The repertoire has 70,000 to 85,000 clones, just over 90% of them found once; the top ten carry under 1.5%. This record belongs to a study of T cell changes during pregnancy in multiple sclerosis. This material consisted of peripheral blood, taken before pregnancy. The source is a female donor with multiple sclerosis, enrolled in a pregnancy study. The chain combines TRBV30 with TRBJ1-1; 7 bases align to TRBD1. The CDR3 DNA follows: TGTGCCTGGGCCGACAGGGCGAACACTGAAGCTTTCTTT. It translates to CAWADRANTEAFF.